This TCR beta chain was documented in a study of Tregs in tolerant kidney transplant recipients. Overall study results and limits: Biological reproducibility was not directly addressed, but technical replication error appeared minimal.

TCRdb's table, derived via immunoSEQ multiplex PCR, lists solely in-frame clones and lacks some. The sample carries about 59,000 clones, around 83% recorded once. For this clone: The antigen remains undetermined.

From germline, CDR1 is MDHEN and CDR2 SYDVKM. With 10 bases removed from V and 3 bases from J, the gap between germline ends came to 12 bases. The CDR3 runs to 12 residues. Unstimulated Tregs (CD4+CD25+CD127-) and CD4+CD25- non-Tregs were sorted from PBMCs. The genes are TRBV28 and TRBJ1-2, with D possibly TRBD1 on 5 matching bases. Sequenced material: CD4+ T cells from blood. The receptor was derived from a human donor in good health. This CDR3 is CANYGTDYGYTF. In nucleotides, the CDR3 is TGTGCCAACTACGGGACGGACTATGGCTACACCTTC.